This T cell receptor beta chain was captured in a study of T-cell memory formation after mild COVID-19 (dated by TCRdb to the early 2020s). Background for the entire study: TCR sequence clusters from the two donors were found to be largely donor specific. The cohort comprised two young, previously healthy adult volunteers, one female and one male. In two donors, T-cell clones that expanded and contracted after mild COVID-19 were tracked by sequencing TCRalpha and TCRbeta repertoires over time. Broader findings and caveats from the paper: SARS-CoV-2 specificity of the second-wave clones peaking on day 37 was not confirmed. Some responding clones were detected in pre-infection memory, suggesting pre-existing cross-reactive memory T cells joined the SARS-CoV-2 response. Contracting CD4+ clones were found mainly in CM and EM memory subsets, while CD8+ clones were enriched in EMRA. Balanced CD4/CD8 phenotypes were observed for clones contracting from day 15 to 85, whereas a bias towards CD4+ was observed for a second wave of clones expanding from day 15 to 37. The study covered only a couple of mild cases, and larger cohorts including severe cases with pre-infection samples were considered necessary.

This clonotype was observed a few times. The clone's antigen remains unknown. It has no much larger one-base neighbor in the sample; base qualities were not kept. Sequenced on an Illumina NovaSeq 6000. Using 5'RACE with constant-segment primers, TCRalpha and TCRbeta cDNA libraries were constructed, with sample barcodes and unique molecular identifiers added in the process. Trizol reagent was used to extract RNA from every sample. The libraries were amplified in two PCR steps, and the second step added a second sample barcode and Illumina TruSeq adapters. Sequencing of libraries was performed on an Illumina NovaSeq with 2 x 150 bp paired-end reads. As for the original processing: The reads were demultiplexed and collapsed into UMI-guided consensus sequences using migec v1.2.7. Using mixcr v2.1.11, UMI consensuses were aligned to TRA and TRB V and J templates and then assembled into clonotypes. A clonotype was counted as expanded or contracted only if both edgeR and NoisET called the change significant, with noise models trained on biological replicates. For edgeR calls, a false discovery rate-adjusted p below 0.01 and a log2 fold-change threshold of 1 were applied. PCA with hierarchical clustering of max-normalized trajectories of the 1000 most abundant clonotypes was used as exploratory dynamics analysis. Separately sequenced CD4+ and CD8+ repertoires were used to assign the CD4 or CD8 phenotype of responding clones. The public reads were reprocessed in TCRdb via fastp at Q25 and MiXCR, keeping in-frame beta chains. Under each unique CDR3 protein, matching rows form one entry showing the most common genes and DNA. TCRdb, not the original authors, processed these V and J calls. The sample table contains some 290,000 distinct CDR3 sequences; only one count was recorded for under 20% of them. The ten largest account for roughly 24% of the sample.

Ficoll-Paque density gradient centrifugation was the method used to isolate PBMCs. The CDR3 has 15 amino acids, counting the end cysteine and phenylalanine. CDR3 DNA only is kept here, 45 bases in frame from base 1. As encoded in the germline V gene, CDR1 is LGHNA while CDR2 is YNFKEQ. Trimming accounts for 3 bases at V and 7 bases at J, while the number of junction bases matched to no gene is 5. This receptor was taken from a man younger than 30 who had mild COVID-19 (a few samples of this study predate the infection). The sample titles of this study are shuffled in the database, so cell type and time point are left out; the donor was told from shared clones. This chain is built from TRBV4-2 and TRBJ1-4; the junction holds 10 bases that match TRBD1. The sequencing sample was made of PBMCs or a T cell subset sorted from them (not recorded which). This receptor carries the CDR3 CASSQGTGEAEKLFF. The nucleotides are TGTGCCAGCAGCCAGGGGACAGGGGAGGCTGAAAAACTGTTTTTT.